The 22 T cell receptor beta chains reported below all come from one sample, sequenced in a study of cytomegalovirus exposure and HLA in healthy donors. Primers for the PCR totalled 60 Vbeta and 13 Jbeta. Some clones are missing from TCRdb's copy, which holds only in-frame ones; the method was immunoSEQ multiplex PCR. The table shows fewer than 200,000 clones, with about 63% occurring only once. The specimen was PBMCs. The receptors derive from a woman between 35 and 50 years old in good health and CMV-seropositive.

J is TRBJ1-3 and V is TRBV27, with unresolved D. V was clipped by 3 bases and J by 0 bases, with 12 bases between them. The CDR3 runs 16 residues. The germline gives CDR1 MNHEY, CDR2 SMNVEV (reference sequence). This CDR3 reads CASSFSGVLSGNTIYF. DNA for the CDR3: TGTGCCAGCAGTTTCTCCGGGGTACTCTCTGGAAACACCATATATTTT.

This chain joins TRBV2 and TRBJ2-1; TRBD2 matches 9 bases. CDR3 size: 17 residues. Germline CDR1 SNHLY, CDR2 FYNNEI. V lost 7 bases, J lost 6 bases, and 16 bases stayed unmatched. For the CDR3, the DNA is TGTGCCAGCACCCTCGGGTTAGCGGGGGCCCATGGCAATGAGCAGTTCTTC. Protein: CASTLGLAGAHGNEQFF.

The sample holds a few counts of this clone. This specimen includes other DNA sequences encoding the same CDR3. The chain combines TRBV6-5 with TRBJ2-7; TRBD1 matches 10 bases. Germline CDR1 MNHEY, CDR2 SVGAGI. This CDR3 is 15 amino acids long. The junction had 4 bases not matched to a gene; V was cut back by 2 bases and J by 3 bases. CDR3 residues: CASSYRDRGIYEQYF. For the CDR3, the DNA is TGTGCCAGCAGTTACCGGGACAGGGGAATCTACGAGCAGTACTTC.

The V and J genes are TRBV7-9 and TRBJ1-4; D gene unclear. This CDR3 comprises 14 residues. V lost 6 bases and J lost 5, with 13 bases in between. The V gene's germline CDR1 is SEHNR and CDR2 FQNEAQ (reference sequence). The CDR3 DNA sequence: TGTGCCAGCAGTACCCGAGGCCTCAATGAAAAACTGTTTTTT. Translated, it gives CASSTRGLNEKLFF.

The CDR3 coding sequence is TGTGCCATCAGTAGAGCGGGAGCCTACGAGCAGTACTTC. This gives the protein CAISRAGAYEQYF. The chain carries TRBV10-3 and TRBJ2-7; 8 bases match TRBD2. V was clipped by 5 bases and J by 2 bases; unmatched bases: 2. Germline CDR1 reads ENHRY; CDR2 reads SYGVKD. The CDR3 has 13 amino acids.

This chain links TRBV19 with TRBJ1-2; the match to TRBD1 covers 7 bases. After removal of 6 bases from V and 8 bases from J, the junction contained 12 bases not matched to a gene. Germline V gene data show CDR1 as LNHDA and CDR2 as SQIVND (reference sequence). This CDR3 is built from 14 residues. The CDR3 loop is CASSPGQDQGGYTF. CDR3 coding DNA: TGTGCCAGTAGCCCAGGACAGGACCAGGGGGGCTACACCTTC.

The J gene is TRBJ2-1, the V gene TRBV28; D is perhaps TRBD1 (5 bases). V lost 2 bases and J 0 bases, leaving 11 bases between the germline ends. This CDR3 region has 16 residues. Germline V gene data show CDR1 as MDHEN and CDR2 as SYDVKM. CDR3: CASSLPGLSSYNEQFF. DNA for the CDR3: TGTGCCAGCAGTTTACCAGGGCTGAGCTCCTACAATGAGCAGTTCTTC.

The chain carries TRBV5-5 and TRBJ2-5; tentative D call: TRBD2 (5 bases). Germline V gives CDR1 SGHKS, CDR2 YYEKEE (reference sequence). The CDR3 extends over 17 amino acids. Trimming removed 0 bases from V and 0 bases from J, with 15 bases in between. CDR3 in DNA: TGTGCCAGCAGCTTGGAGTCAGCGACTACCTACCAAGAGACCCAGTACTTC. The encoded protein is CASSLESATTYQETQYF.

The chain combines TRBV4-1 with TRBJ1-5; 10 nucleotides match TRBD1. Germline loops: CDR1 MGHRA, CDR2 YSYEKL. After removal of 5 bases from V and 6 bases from J, the junction contained 4 bases not matched to a gene. The CDR3 loop spans 14 amino acids. CDR3: CASSGQGEVQPQHF. As DNA, the CDR3 is TGCGCCAGCAGCGGACAGGGGGAGGTTCAGCCCCAGCATTTT.

The chain employs TRBV5-1 and TRBJ2-1, with 15 bases fitting TRBD2. The CDR3 has 15 amino acids. Germline values: CDR1 SGHRS, CDR2 YFSETQ. The V and J ends lost 3 bases and 10 bases, in that order; junction bases with no gene match: 5. The CDR3 is CASSSGTSGRLEQFF. The CDR3 DNA follows: TGCGCCAGCAGCTCCGGGACTAGCGGGAGGTTGGAGCAGTTCTTC.

The V and J genes are TRBV19 and TRBJ2-5; 9 nucleotides match TRBD1. The CDR3 totals 16 residues. Germline CDR1 and CDR2: LNHDA and SQIVND (reference sequence). After removal of 6 bases from V and 5 bases from J, the junction contained 13 bases not matched to a gene. The CDR3 loop reads CASRNHGQGSGETQYF. As DNA, the CDR3 is TGTGCCAGTAGGAACCACGGACAGGGGAGCGGGGAGACCCAGTACTTC.

With respect to this clone: The identical CDR3 is also encoded by other nucleotide sequences in the sample. The rearrangement uses TRBV15 and TRBJ2-5, with 7 bases aligning to TRBD2. CDR1 LNHNV and CDR2 YYDKDF come from the germline V gene (reference sequence). J was trimmed by 1 base and V by 0 bases; bases with no gene match: 5. The CDR3 has 16 residues. CDR3 sequence reads: CATSRDLVAGQETQYF. The DNA of the CDR3 is TGTGCCACCAGCAGAGATTTAGTAGCGGGCCAAGAGACCCAGTACTTC.

V is TRBV2 and J is TRBJ2-1; the D gene is possibly TRBD1 (6 bases). V was shortened by 6 bases and J by 6 bases, with 12 bases between the two germline ends. The CDR3 totals 13 residues. Germline loops: CDR1 SNHLY, CDR2 FYNNEI. In DNA, the CDR3 is TGTGCCAGCAGACCCAACAGGGCCAATGAGCAGTTCTTC. Translated: CASRPNRANEQFF.

V is TRBV9 and J is TRBJ2-5; D is unresolved. This CDR3 contains 14 residues. The germline CDR1 and CDR2 sequences are SGDLS and YYNGEE. Trimming removed 0 bases at V and 1 base at J, with 7 bases between. The CDR3 sequence is CASSVASGQETQYF. The CDR3 nucleotides read TGTGCCAGCAGCGTAGCGTCGGGCCAAGAGACCCAGTACTTC. The full variable domain, in which reference TRBV9 and TRBJ2-5 provide the parts outside the CDR3, is DSGVTQTPKHLITATGQRVTLRCSPRSGDLSVYWYQQSLDQGLQFLIQYYNGEERAKGNILERFSAQQFPDLHSELNLSSLELGDSALYFCASSVASGQETQYFGPGTRLLVL.

The chain uses TRBV10-3 and TRBJ2-1; no clear D gene. Trimming stripped 4 bases from V and 6 bases from J, with 10 bases between. The CDR3 loop spans 13 amino acids. Germline V gives CDR1 ENHRY, CDR2 SYGVKD. DNA of the CDR3: TGTGCCATCAGTGGCGGAGTAAGCAATGAGCAGTTCTTC. Translated, it gives CAISGGVSNEQFF.

The chain uses TRBV7-2 and TRBJ2-7, with D possibly TRBD2 on 5 matching bases. This CDR3 contains 15 residues. The V end was cut by 0 bases, the J end by 5 bases, with 14 bases between. CDR1 SGHTA and CDR2 FQGNSA come from the germline V gene. The CDR3 DNA reads TGTGCCAGCAGCTTAGCGACACTAGGCAAAGACGAGCAGTACTTC. Its translation is CASSLATLGKDEQYF.

The chain recombines TRBV18 with TRBJ2-1, with 8 bases that match TRBD2. Germline V CDR1 and CDR2: KGHSH, LQKENI. Losses at the gene ends were 2 bases for V and 6 bases for J; bases not matched to a gene: 6. CDR3 length equals 15 residues. CDR3 amino acids: CASSPGLAGGNEQFF. The CDR3 nucleotides are TGTGCCAGCTCACCAGGACTAGCCGGGGGCAATGAGCAGTTCTTC.

In this sample, this clone turned up once. The V call is TRBV4-1, the J call TRBJ2-2, with unresolved D. V lost 4 bases to trimming and J lost 6 bases, with 6 bases between them. Germline loops: CDR1 MGHRA, CDR2 YSYEKL. The CDR3 covers 12 residues. CDR3 bases: TGCGCCAGCAGCCGGAGTCCCGGGGAGCTGTTTTTT. Translated, it gives CASSRSPGELFF.

This clone appeared a few times. V gene TRBV6-1 combines with J gene TRBJ1-2; D unclear. V was trimmed by 3 bases and J by 2 bases, leaving 10 bases between them. CDR1 is MNHNS and CDR2 is SASEGT in the germline V gene. CDR3 length: 14 residues. CDR3 nucleotide sequence: TGTGCCAGCAGTGAGCAACAGATAAACTATGGCTACACCTTC. Its translation is CASSEQQINYGYTF.

This clone was counted a single time. The rearrangement joins TRBV18 to TRBJ1-2, with TRBD1 as a possible D gene (5 bases). This CDR3 is built from 12 residues. Trimming stripped 0 bases from V and 9 bases from J, with 8 bases between. CDR1 and CDR2 (germline): KGHSH, LQKENI. The CDR3 protein is CASSPPEGSYTF. The CDR3 DNA reads as TGTGCCAGCTCACCACCGGAGGGGAGCTACACCTTC.

This chain uses TRBV19 with TRBJ2-7; 8 nucleotides align to TRBD2. The CDR3 consists of 14 residues. Germline V gene data show CDR1 as LNHDA and CDR2 as SQIVND (reference sequence). Trimming cost V 5 bases and J 0 bases; bases outside gene matches: 3. DNA for the CDR3: TGTGCCAGTAGTCGAAGCGGGAGCTCCTACGAGCAGTACTTC. Its protein product is CASSRSGSSYEQYF.

V usage is TRBV5-1 and J usage is TRBJ2-2; 13 nucleotides line up with TRBD2. Per germline, CDR1 SGHRS and CDR2 YFSETQ. The CDR3 loop spans 18 amino acids. The ends lost 0 bases at V and 7 bases at J; junction bases unmatched: 9. CDR3 loop: CASSLAATSGGPGGELFF. Here the CDR3 DNA reads TGCGCCAGCAGCTTGGCCGCGACTAGCGGGGGGCCCGGCGGGGAGCTGTTTTTT.